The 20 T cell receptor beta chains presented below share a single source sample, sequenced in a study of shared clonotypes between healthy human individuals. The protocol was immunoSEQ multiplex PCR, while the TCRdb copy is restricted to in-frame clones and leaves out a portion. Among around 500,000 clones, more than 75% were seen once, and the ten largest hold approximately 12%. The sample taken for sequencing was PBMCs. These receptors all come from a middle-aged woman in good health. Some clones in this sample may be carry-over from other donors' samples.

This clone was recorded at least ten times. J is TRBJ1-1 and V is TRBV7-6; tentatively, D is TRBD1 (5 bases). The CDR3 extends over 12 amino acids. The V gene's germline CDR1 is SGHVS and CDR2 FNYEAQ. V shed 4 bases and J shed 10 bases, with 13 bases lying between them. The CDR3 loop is CASSSDIGVAFF. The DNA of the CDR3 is TGTGCCAGCAGCTCAGATATAGGGGTAGCTTTCTTT.

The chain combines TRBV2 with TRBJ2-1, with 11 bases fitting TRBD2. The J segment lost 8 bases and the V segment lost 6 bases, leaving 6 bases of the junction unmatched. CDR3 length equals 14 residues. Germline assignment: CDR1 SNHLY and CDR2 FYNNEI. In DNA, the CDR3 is TGTGCCAGCAGACTAGCGGGAGTAGTAGATGAGCAGTTCTTC. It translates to CASRLAGVVDEQFF.

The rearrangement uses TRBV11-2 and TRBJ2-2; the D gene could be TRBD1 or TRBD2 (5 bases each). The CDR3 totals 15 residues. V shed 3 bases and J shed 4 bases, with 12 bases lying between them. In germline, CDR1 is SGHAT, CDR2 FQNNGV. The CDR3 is CASSLLSGPTGELFF. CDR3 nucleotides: TGTGCCAGCAGCTTGCTTTCGGGGCCCACCGGGGAGCTGTTTTTT.

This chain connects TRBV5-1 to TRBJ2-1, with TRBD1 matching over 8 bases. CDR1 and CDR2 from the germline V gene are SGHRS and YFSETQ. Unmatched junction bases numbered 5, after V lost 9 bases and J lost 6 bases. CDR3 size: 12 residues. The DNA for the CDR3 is TGCGCCACGACACAGGGGGGCAATGAGCAGTTCTTC. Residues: CATTQGGNEQFF.

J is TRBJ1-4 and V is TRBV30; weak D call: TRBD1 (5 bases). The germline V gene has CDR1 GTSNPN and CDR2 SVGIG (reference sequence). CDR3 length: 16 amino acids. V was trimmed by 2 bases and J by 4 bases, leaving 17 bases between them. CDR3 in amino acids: CAWSSRWRGGNEKLFF. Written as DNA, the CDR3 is TGTGCCTGGAGTTCCAGGTGGCGCGGGGGTAATGAAAAACTGTTTTTT.

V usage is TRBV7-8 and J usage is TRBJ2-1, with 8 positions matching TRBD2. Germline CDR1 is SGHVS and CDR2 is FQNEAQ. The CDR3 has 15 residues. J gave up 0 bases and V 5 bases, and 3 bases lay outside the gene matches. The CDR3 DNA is TGTGCCAGCAGCCTCAGCGGGAGCTCCTACAATGAGCAGTTCTTC. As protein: CASSLSGSSYNEQFF.

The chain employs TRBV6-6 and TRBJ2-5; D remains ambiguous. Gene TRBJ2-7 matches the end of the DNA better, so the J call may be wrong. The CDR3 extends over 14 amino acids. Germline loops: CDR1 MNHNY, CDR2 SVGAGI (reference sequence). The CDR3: CASSWGVVSYEQYF. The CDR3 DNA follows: TGTGCCAGCTCGTGGGGTGTCGTCTCCTACGAGCAGTACTTC.

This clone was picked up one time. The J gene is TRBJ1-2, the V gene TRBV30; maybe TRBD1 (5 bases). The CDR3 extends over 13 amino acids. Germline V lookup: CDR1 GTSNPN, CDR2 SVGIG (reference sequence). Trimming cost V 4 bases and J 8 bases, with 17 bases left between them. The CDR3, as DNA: TGTGCCTGGAATTGGGGGGAGGAAGGCGGCTACACCTTC. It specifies CAWNWGEEGGYTF.

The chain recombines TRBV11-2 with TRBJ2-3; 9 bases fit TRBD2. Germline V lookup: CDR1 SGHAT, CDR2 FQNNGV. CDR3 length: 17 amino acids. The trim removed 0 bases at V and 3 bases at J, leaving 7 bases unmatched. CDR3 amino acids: CASSLDRVSGSTDTQYF. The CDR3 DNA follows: TGTGCCAGCAGCTTAGATCGGGTTAGCGGGAGTACAGATACGCAGTATTTT.

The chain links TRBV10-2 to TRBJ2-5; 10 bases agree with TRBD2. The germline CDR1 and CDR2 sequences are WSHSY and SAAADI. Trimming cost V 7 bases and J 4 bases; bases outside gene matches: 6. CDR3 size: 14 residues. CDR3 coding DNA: TGCGCCAGCAAAAGCGGGAGGGCCTCAGAGACCCAGTACTTC. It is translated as CASKSGRASETQYF.

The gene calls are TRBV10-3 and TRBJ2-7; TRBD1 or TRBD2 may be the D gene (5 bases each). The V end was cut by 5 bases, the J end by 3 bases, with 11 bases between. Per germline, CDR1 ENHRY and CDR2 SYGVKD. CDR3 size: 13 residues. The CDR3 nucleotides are TGTGCCATCAGTCTGGGGACGGTCTACGAGCAGTACTTC. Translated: CAISLGTVYEQYF.

The CDR3 region is CASSLGSLVNEQFF. The CDR3 region has the DNA TGTGCCAGCAGCTTAGGGTCCCTAGTCAATGAGCAGTTCTTC. The V call is TRBV13, the J call TRBJ2-1; D gene ambiguous. The V gene's germline CDR1 is PRHDT and CDR2 FYEKMQ (reference sequence). There are 14 residues in the CDR3. V lost 0 bases and J lost 6, with 9 bases in between.

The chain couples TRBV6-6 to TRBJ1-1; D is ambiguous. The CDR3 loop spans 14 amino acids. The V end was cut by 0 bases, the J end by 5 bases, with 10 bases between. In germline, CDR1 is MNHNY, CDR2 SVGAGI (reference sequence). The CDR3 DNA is TGTGCCAGCAGTTACTCGGTTTCGGGTACTGAAGCTTTCTTT. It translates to CASSYSVSGTEAFF.

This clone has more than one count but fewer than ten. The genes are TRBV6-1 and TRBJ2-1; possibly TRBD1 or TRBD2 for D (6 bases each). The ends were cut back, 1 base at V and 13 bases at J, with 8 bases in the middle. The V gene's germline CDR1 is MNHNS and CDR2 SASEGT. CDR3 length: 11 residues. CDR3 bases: TGTGCCAGCAGTGAAGAGGGGGGTCAGTTCTTC. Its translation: CASSEEGGQFF.

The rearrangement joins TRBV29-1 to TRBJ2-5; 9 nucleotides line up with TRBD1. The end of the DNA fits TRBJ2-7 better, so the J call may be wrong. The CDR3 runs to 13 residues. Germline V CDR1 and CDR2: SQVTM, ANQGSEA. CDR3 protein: CSVKRQGGYEQYF. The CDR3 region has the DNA TGCAGCGTAAAGAGACAGGGGGGCTACGAGCAGTACTTC.

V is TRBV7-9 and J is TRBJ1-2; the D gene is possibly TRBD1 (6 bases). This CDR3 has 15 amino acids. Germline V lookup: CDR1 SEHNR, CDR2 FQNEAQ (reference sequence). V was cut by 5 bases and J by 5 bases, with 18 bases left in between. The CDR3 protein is CASSANLQGVYGYTF. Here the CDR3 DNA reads TGTGCCAGCAGCGCAAACCTACAGGGAGTGTATGGCTACACCTTC.

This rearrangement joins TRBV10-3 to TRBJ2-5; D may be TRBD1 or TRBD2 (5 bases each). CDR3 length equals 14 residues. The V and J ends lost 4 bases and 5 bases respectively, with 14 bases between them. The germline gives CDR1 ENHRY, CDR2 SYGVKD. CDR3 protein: CAISGDDRGETQYF. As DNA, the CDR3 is TGTGCCATCAGTGGGGACGATCGGGGTGAGACCCAGTACTTC.

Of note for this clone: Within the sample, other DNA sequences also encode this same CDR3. CDR3 region: CASSLLTGSEKLFF. The CDR3 DNA reads TGTGCCAGCAGCTTGTTGACAGGGTCCGAAAAACTGTTTTTT. The chain joins TRBV7-8 to TRBJ1-4; the match to TRBD1 covers 7 bases. The V segment lost 3 bases and the J segment 8 bases; nucleotides outside the gene matches: 6. Germline V gives CDR1 SGHVS, CDR2 FQNEAQ. The CDR3 extends over 14 amino acids.

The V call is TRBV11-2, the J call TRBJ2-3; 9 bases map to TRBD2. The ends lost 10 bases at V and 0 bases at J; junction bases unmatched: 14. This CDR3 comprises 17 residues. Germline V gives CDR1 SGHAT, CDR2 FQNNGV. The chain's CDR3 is CATYSPTSGPSTDTQYF. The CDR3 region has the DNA TGTGCCACCTACTCCCCGACTAGCGGCCCTAGCACAGATACGCAGTATTTT.

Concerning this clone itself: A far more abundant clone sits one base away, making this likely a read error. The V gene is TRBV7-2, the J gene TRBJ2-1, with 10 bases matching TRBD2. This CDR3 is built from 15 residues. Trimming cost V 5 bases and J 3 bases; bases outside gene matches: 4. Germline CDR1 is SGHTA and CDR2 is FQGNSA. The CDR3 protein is CASSPGTSDYNEQFF. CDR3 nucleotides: TGTGCCAGCAGCCCCGGGACTAGCGACTACAATGAGCAGTTCTTC.